This T cell receptor beta chain was retrieved from a study of T cells after yellow fever vaccination. Whole-study findings and limits: After the booster, 95% to 98% of CD4 and 88% of CD8 primary-response clones were re-detected. Abundant contaminating clonotypes from the bulk population could appear in FACS-sorted repertoires.

UMIs were added to TCR cDNA along with a universal primer site when it was made by 5'RACE template switching. TCRdb re-called the 5' RACE reads through MiXCR, storing one row per CDR3 protein. The sample contains about 340,000 distinct CDR3 sequences, around 12% of which appear only once. For this clonotype: Its antigen is as yet unknown.

Unmatched junction bases numbered 3, after V lost 0 bases and J lost 10 bases. This CDR3 region has 12 residues. Per the germline V gene, CDR1 is SGHDT and CDR2 is YYEEEE. This specimen consisted of CD4+ T cells sorted from PBMCs, obtained 15 days after the yellow fever booster vaccination. The TCR sequence derives from a man in his late teens or twenties who received the YFV17D yellow fever vaccine. The chain links TRBV5-6 to TRBJ1-1; the match to TRBD1 covers 7 bases. This CDR3 reads CASSLGNRGAFF. In nucleotides, the CDR3 is TGTGCCAGCAGCTTGGGAAACAGGGGAGCTTTCTTT.